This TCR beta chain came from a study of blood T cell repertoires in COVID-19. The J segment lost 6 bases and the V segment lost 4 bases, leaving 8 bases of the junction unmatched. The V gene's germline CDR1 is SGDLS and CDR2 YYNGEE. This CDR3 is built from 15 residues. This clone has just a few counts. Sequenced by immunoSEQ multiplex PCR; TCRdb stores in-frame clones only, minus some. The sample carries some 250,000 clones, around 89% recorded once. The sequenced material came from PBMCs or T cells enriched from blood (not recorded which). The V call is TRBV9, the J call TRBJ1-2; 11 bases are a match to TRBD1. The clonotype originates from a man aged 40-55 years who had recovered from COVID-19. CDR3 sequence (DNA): TGTGCCAGCAGCACTCACGGGACAGGGGGTAATGGCTACACCTTC. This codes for CASSTHGTGGNGYTF.